This record looks at one T cell receptor beta chain sequence and its context. Under the authors' procedure: Scientists estimated how many nucleated cells there were by amplifying reference gene primers. Only in-frame clones appear in the TCRdb table, and some are missing; sequencing was by immunoSEQ multiplex PCR. V and J calls and clone size are as listed in that table; D and trimming were resolved from the DNA. The sample lists about 140,000 clones; 80% to 85% were seen once. Per germline, CDR1 LNHDA and CDR2 SQIVND (reference sequence). The CDR3 is 15 amino acids. V dropped 4 bases and J dropped 7 bases, with 18 bases sitting between them. This specimen comes from a study of blood T cell repertoires in COVID-19. About the research overall: Sites across the United States, Italy and Spain contributed samples from acute and convalescent COVID-19. The analysed material was cDNA or gDNA that came from T cells, B-cell-depleted T cells, or PBMCs.

Sequenced sample: peripheral blood. This receptor was obtained from a human donor in a cohort sampled during active COVID-19. The chain links TRBV19 to TRBJ2-3; the D gene is possibly TRBD1 (6 bases). The CDR3 region is CASSTRDKVAYTQYF. In DNA form, the CDR3 reads TGTGCCAGTAGTACCCGGGACAAAGTCGCATATACGCAGTATTTT.